This T cell receptor (beta chain) emerged from a study of shared clonotypes between healthy human individuals. Study observations and caveats: Tissues were not sampled, only blood, and their repertoires likely differ. Clonotype sharing among the donors was expected to vary with sequencing depth.

About this clone: Its antigen is unidentified. Germline is not matched at one junction end, which may reflect a read error.

This CDR3 spans 15 amino acids. The germline V gene encodes CDR1 SEHNR and CDR2 FQNEAQ (reference sequence). Replicate PCRs run on sorted subsets employed approximately 0.2 ug DNA, approximately 30,000 T cell genomes. This table comes from immunoSEQ multiplex PCR, and its TCRdb copy is limited to in-frame clones, with some not included. The repertoire includes 300,000 to 400,000 clones, around 70% of them detected once, and 10% sits in the top ten. The clonotype originates from a young man in good health. The V and J genes are TRBV7-9 and TRBJ2-1, with 10 bases matching TRBD1. Sequencing was carried out using memory CD4+ T cells sorted from blood. Subset reported: CD45RA-negative fraction. The CDR3, as DNA: TGTGCCAGCAGCTTGACAGGGGGCTCCAACAATGAGCAGTTCTTC. Translation: CASSLTGGSNNEQFF.